The T cell receptor (beta chain) described here comes from a study of post-analysis software for immune sequencing data. The overall study: Included courses were relapsing-remitting and secondary progressive multiple sclerosis; progressive-relapsing multiple sclerosis was also included.

The library was made from cDNA and included unique molecular identifiers. TCRdb called the PCR reads again in MiXCR, with one record for every CDR3 protein. In the table there are approximately 570,000 distinct CDR3 sequences, 44% of which are singletons. Trimming took 0 bases from V and 2 from J; bases not matched to a gene: 5. In germline, CDR1 is MNHEY, CDR2 SVGAGI. This CDR3 region has 16 residues. This clonotype has a handful of counts. Its cognate antigen is unknown. Study-wide findings and caveats: Diversity measured as normalized Chao1 was significantly lower in multiple sclerosis patients than in controls. In patients, a few TRBV segments were more frequent than in controls, with TRBV5-6, TRBV5-1 and TRBV20-1 among them.

The clonotype originates from a girl aged 10 to 17 with multiple sclerosis. The J gene is TRBJ2-7, the V gene TRBV6-5; 9 bases match TRBD1. The sequenced material came from blood. The CDR3 region has the DNA TGTGCCAGCAGTTACTCGTATGGACAGGGGACCTACGAGCAGTACTTC. Its protein product is CASSYSYGQGTYEQYF.